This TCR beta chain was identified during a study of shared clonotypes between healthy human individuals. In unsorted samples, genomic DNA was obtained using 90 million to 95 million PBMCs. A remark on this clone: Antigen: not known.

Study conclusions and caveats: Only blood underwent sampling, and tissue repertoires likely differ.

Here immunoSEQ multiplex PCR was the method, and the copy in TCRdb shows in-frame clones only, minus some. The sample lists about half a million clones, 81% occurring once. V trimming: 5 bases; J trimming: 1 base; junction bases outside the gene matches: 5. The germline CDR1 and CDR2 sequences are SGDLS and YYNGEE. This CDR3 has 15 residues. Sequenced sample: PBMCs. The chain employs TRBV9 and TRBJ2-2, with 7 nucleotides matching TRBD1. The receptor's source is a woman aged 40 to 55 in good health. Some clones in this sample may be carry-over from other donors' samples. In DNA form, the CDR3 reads TGTGCCAGCAGTCCCAGGGGGATGAACACCGGGGAGCTGTTTTTT. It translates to CASSPRGMNTGELFF.